This T cell receptor (beta chain) emerged from a study of control samples from healthy donors and cancer patients. Germline V gives CDR1 LNHDA, CDR2 SQIVND (reference sequence). Trimming pared 7 bases from V and 1 base from J, leaving 19 bases between. CDR3 length: 16 amino acids. The assay was immunoSEQ multiplex PCR, and TCRdb's table has in-frame clones only and misses some. The table has over 150,000 clones, approximately 94% seen once. The TCR was taken from a young woman in good health. The V and J genes are TRBV19 and TRBJ1-1; tentatively, D is TRBD1 (5 bases). Material for sequencing was blood. The CDR3 loop is CASTDPGGGRNTEAFF. As DNA, the CDR3 is TGTGCCAGTACCGACCCCGGGGGAGGGCGGAACACTGAAGCTTTCTTT.